The rows below give T cell receptor beta chains drawn from one sample of a study of shared clonotypes between healthy human individuals. The table came from immunoSEQ multiplex PCR; TCRdb's copy has only in-frame clones and leaves some out. The table includes nearly 500,000 clones, about three quarters detected once. What was sequenced was PBMCs. Every receptor here comes from a woman in her thirties or forties in good health. Some clones in this sample may be carry-over from other donors' samples. Each CDR3 is given with its conserved first and last residue. A D gene is named only where the DNA matches it firmly. Not all rows give a size; the values are once, few, many and, for expanded clones, a class.

V: TRBV9; size: NA; J: TRBJ2-7; D: NA; CDR3: CASSVATGAAYEQYF; DNA: TGTGCCAGCAGCGTAGCTACTGGAGCCGCCTACGAGCAGTACTTC
V: TRBV5-4; size: many; J: TRBJ2-7; D: NA; CDR3: CASSLGGTSGTEQYF; DNA: TGTGCCAGCAGCCTAGGGGGGACGTCGGGGACCGAGCAGTACTTC
V: TRBV9; size: NA; J: TRBJ1-2; D: NA; CDR3: CASSPLWPYYGYTF; DNA: TGTGCCAGCAGCCCCCTTTGGCCTTACTATGGCTACACCTTC
V: TRBV5-1; size: NA; J: TRBJ2-5; D: NA; CDR3: CASSPSGPQETQYF; DNA: TGCGCCAGCAGCCCTTCGGGACCCCAAGAGACCCAGTACTTC
V: TRBV5-6; size: NA; J: TRBJ2-2; D: NA; CDR3: CASSLVGLNEELFF; DNA: TGTGCCAGCAGCTTGGTGGGCCTAAATGAAGAGCTGTTTTTT
V: TRBV5-1; size: NA; J: TRBJ2-7; D: TRBD1; CDR3: CASTRQGPVDEQYF; DNA: TGCGCCAGCACCCGACAGGGGCCGGTTGACGAGCAGTACTTC
V: TRBV18; size: NA; J: TRBJ2-1; D: NA; CDR3: CASSSSQRDNEQFF; DNA: TGTGCCAGCTCATCGTCGCAACGCGACAATGAGCAGTTCTTC
V: TRBV1; size: few; J: TRBJ2-1; D: NA; CDR3: CTSSQDPGLEYNEQFF; DNA: TGCACCAGCAGCCAGGATCCGGGACTAGAATACAATGAGCAGTTCTTC
V: TRBV5-4; size: NA; J: TRBJ2-5; D: NA; CDR3: CASSLAFGGQETQYF; DNA: TGTGCCAGCAGCTTGGCCTTCGGAGGCCAAGAGACCCAGTACTTC
V: TRBV28; size: NA; J: TRBJ2-7; D: NA; CDR3: CASSLSSYEQYF; DNA: TGTGCCAGCAGTCTCAGCTCCTACGAGCAGTACTTC
V: TRBV5-4; size: NA; J: TRBJ2-1; D: TRBD2; CDR3: CASTLEPGGPYNEQFF; DNA: TGTGCCAGCACCCTAGAGCCGGGAGGTCCCTACAATGAGCAGTTCTTC
V: TRBV18; size: few; J: TRBJ1-1; D: TRBD1; CDR3: CASSPGQGEAFF; DNA: TGTGCCAGCTCACCTGGACAGGGTGAAGCTTTCTTT
V: TRBV6-6; size: few; J: TRBJ1-2; D: NA; CDR3: CASSPYRENLYGYTF; DNA: TGTGCCAGCAGCCCCTACAGGGAGAACCTTTATGGCTACACCTTC
V: TRBV5-4; size: NA; J: TRBJ2-7; D: TRBD2; CDR3: CASSLGASRGDEQYF; DNA: TGTGCCAGCAGCTTAGGGGCCTCTCGGGGGGACGAGCAGTACTTC
V: TRBV4-3; size: NA; J: TRBJ1-1; D: TRBD1; CDR3: CASSHSDRDGTEAFF; DNA: TGCGCCAGCAGCCATAGCGACAGGGACGGCACTGAAGCTTTCTTT
V: TRBV27; size: NA; J: TRBJ2-5; D: TRBD1; CDR3: CASGRDRKYF; DNA: TGTGCCAGCGGCCGGGACAGGAAGTACTTC
V: TRBV18; size: NA; J: TRBJ1-5; D: NA; CDR3: CASSPDSSPNQPQHF; DNA: TGTGCCAGCTCACCGGACAGTTCCCCCAATCAGCCCCAGCATTTT
V: TRBV29-1; size: NA; J: TRBJ2-3; D: NA; CDR3: CSVPGPGVTDTQYF; DNA: TGCAGCGTCCCCGGGCCTGGTGTGACAGATACGCAGTATTTT
V: TRBV4-2; size: NA; J: TRBJ2-1; D: TRBD1; CDR3: CASSSSAGQGVGNEQFF; DNA: TGTGCCAGCAGCTCTTCAGCGGGACAGGGGGTGGGGAATGAGCAGTTCTTC
V: TRBV28; size: NA; J: TRBJ2-7; D: NA; CDR3: CASSLSQREQYF; DNA: TGTGCCAGCAGTTTATCGCAACGTGAGCAGTACTTC
V: TRBV5-1; size: NA; J: TRBJ1-2; D: NA; CDR3: CASSLVLGAGGYTF; DNA: TGCGCCAGCAGCTTGGTGTTGGGCGCAGGCGGCTACACCTTC
V: TRBV7-3; size: NA; J: TRBJ2-1; D: TRBD1; CDR3: CASSFSGTGTDEQFF; DNA: TGTGCCAGCAGCTTTTCCGGGACAGGGACCGATGAGCAGTTCTTC
V: TRBV11-3; size: NA; J: TRBJ2-7; D: TRBD2; CDR3: CASSWGTSGSLDEQYF; DNA: TGTGCCAGCAGCTGGGGGACTAGCGGGAGTTTGGACGAGCAGTACTTC
V: TRBV28; size: NA; J: TRBJ2-3; D: NA; CDR3: CASSLDSSQYF; DNA: TGTGCCAGCAGTTTAGACTCCTCGCAGTATTTT
V: TRBV5-1; size: once; J: TRBJ1-1; D: TRBD1; CDR3: CASSSTGADTEAFF; DNA: TGCGCCAGCAGCTCGACAGGGGCGGACACTGAAGCTTTCTTT
V: TRBV19; size: many; J: TRBJ1-2; D: TRBD1; CDR3: CASSFGDREISGYTF; DNA: TGTGCCAGTAGTTTTGGGGACAGAGAAATATCTGGCTACACCTTC
V: TRBV4-2; size: NA; J: TRBJ2-7; D: TRBD2; CDR3: CASSQGTSLGGPVYEQYF; DNA: TGTGCCAGCAGCCAAGGTACAAGCCTGGGAGGGCCTGTCTACGAGCAGTACTTC
V: TRBV28; size: NA; J: TRBJ2-3; D: NA; CDR3: CASSLSGSAGSRYTDTQYF; DNA: TGTGCCAGCAGTTTATCGGGATCGGCGGGCAGCAGATACACAGATACGCAGTATTTT
V: TRBV4-2; size: NA; J: TRBJ1-6; D: NA; CDR3: CASSQDGSSYNSPLHF; DNA: TGTGCCAGCAGCCAAGATGGGAGCTCCTATAATTCACCCCTCCACTTT
V: TRBV2; size: NA; J: TRBJ2-7; D: NA; CDR3: CASSERRLYEQYF; DNA: TGTGCCAGCAGTGAAAGACGGCTCTACGAGCAGTACTTC
V: TRBV7-9; size: NA; J: TRBJ1-1; D: TRBD1; CDR3: CASSLGRGTVGTEAFF; DNA: TGTGCCAGCAGCTTGGGCAGGGGGACGGTGGGCACTGAAGCTTTCTTT
V: TRBV25-1; size: NA; J: TRBJ1-3; D: NA; CDR3: CASSEYSGNTIYF; DNA: TGTGCCAGCAGTGAATACTCTGGAAACACCATATATTTT
V: TRBV27; size: NA; J: TRBJ2-7; D: TRBD2; CDR3: CASSLAGGPYEQYF; DNA: TGTGCCAGCAGTTTAGCGGGAGGGCCATACGAGCAGTACTTC
V: TRBV4-1; size: NA; J: TRBJ2-1; D: NA; CDR3: CASSQVGTKLYNEQFF; DNA: TGCGCCAGCAGCCAAGTTGGGACCAAGCTTTACAATGAGCAGTTCTTC